This T cell receptor (beta chain) was captured in a study of T cell repertoires in ileal Crohn's disease (dated by TCRdb to 2018 to 2020). A note on the overall study: The median duration of disease was approximately 7.9 years, and at the time of surgery around 36% of patients were active smokers. Surgery was performed for a complication in all patients, with stricturing disease in about 61% and penetrating disease in approximately 40%. About half of the patients received postoperative therapy: 11 received thiopurines and over 15 received anti-TNF agents. TCR repertoire analysis was performed in about 59 Crohn's disease patients drawn from a prospective multicentre cohort. The study was conducted in parallel with a multicentre cohort that was designed to identify predictors of early endoscopic recurrence following ileocolonic resection. A Rutgeerts score above i0 was used to define endoscopic postoperative recurrence. A total of 170 or so mucosal samples from 57 patients were sequenced, collected from several sites on the surgical specimen and at postoperative endoscopy. Study-wide findings and limitations: Compared with non-smokers, patients who were active smokers at surgery showed a significantly higher proportion of clonal expansions (roughly 24% vs 19%, p=0.02). Higher percentages of high-frequency clones at the time of surgery were linked to endoscopic recurrence, and every patient with clonality above 26.8% (18/57) had recurrence. More high-frequency clones were carried by sorted CD8 T cells than by CD4 T cells, suggesting that mucosal expansions were mainly CD8. Mucosal CD4 and CD8 T cells were sorted and sequenced only in a subgroup of patients, the size of which was not stated.

Adults with ileal or ileocolonic Crohn's disease and an indication for ileocolonic resection were eligible for inclusion. Before DNA extraction, whole ileal mucosal biopsies were kept frozen at -80 degrees C. Genomic DNA was extracted from frozen whole biopsies using a TRizol-based method and was quantified with a NanoDrop 2000 spectrophotometer. Five hundred nanograms of biopsy DNA per sample were submitted for commercial TCRB immunosequencing. A two-step, amplification bias-controlled multiplex PCR was used by Adaptive Biotechnology to amplify CDR3 regions from genomic DNA. In the first PCR, primers covered every V and J gene segment, and in the second PCR, barcodes and Illumina adapters were added. An Illumina instrument was used to sequence the CDR3 libraries. The published analysis was carried out like this. Analysis combined the vendor-provided pipelines with custom analysis of raw data in R/Bioconductor under R version 3.3.0. Clonality, which ranges from 0 to 1, was calculated as the inverse of the normalised Shannon entropy across all productive clones. High-frequency clones were defined as the share of the repertoire taken up by the top 100 clones, keeping only clones that passed a 95% confidence test. Overlap between samples was measured with the Morisita-Horn index, while repertoire diversity was measured with the Simpson index. TCRdb limited this immuneACCESS table to in-frame rearrangements with V and J called. A share of clones is missing; checked studies link under half to unresolved V genes, and the rest is unexplained. V, J and clone size reflect that table, while D and trimming were determined from the DNA. Within this sample are 15,000 or so clones, with about 93% of them counted one time only. Of the sample, roughly 3.5% falls within the top ten clones.

This clone is a singleton in its sample. Its antigen target is currently unknown. No much larger clonotype is one base removed from it; base qualities were not supplied. The receptor comes from an adult with Crohn's disease. The material sequenced was ileal tissue.

The bases read TGCGCCAGCAGTGGCACAGGGACCACAGATACGCAGTATTTT. Its protein product is CASSGTGTTDTQYF. The sequence links TRBV10-1 to TRBJ2-3; TRBD1 is perhaps the D gene, given 6 matching bases. The CDR3 spans 14 residues, from the cysteine through the phenylalanine. Only CDR3 DNA remains: 42 bases, in frame from the first base. CDR1 is given as WNHNN and CDR2 as SYGVQD, both from the germline V gene (reference sequence). The trim is 4 bases for V and 2 bases for J, with a gap of 10 bases between the germline ends.